The clone carrying this T cell receptor (beta chain) has more than one count but fewer than ten. Antigen specificity is unknown. Repertoires were generated with immunoSEQ multiplex PCR, while TCRdb's copy carries only in-frame clones and drops some. The sample carries about 400,000 clones, 80% to 90% recorded once. The data were obtained in a study of Ad26.COV2.S vaccination and SARS-CoV-2 variants. Looking at the study overall: Intramuscularly, Ad26.COV2.S was given either once or twice, 56 days apart. Whole-study results and caveats: There was a possibility that the TCR breadth and depth analyses underestimated total T cell responses.

The V gene's germline CDR1 is MGHDK and CDR2 SYGVNS. There are 15 residues in the CDR3. V shed 1 base and J shed 4 bases, with 13 bases lying between them. Treatment in this sample: 15 to 20 received Ad26.COV2.S at low or high dose, single or two shots; roughly five received placebo; per-sample allocation not given. Samples came from day 63 after the first vaccine or placebo injection. Boston provided a donor who was an adult aged 18-55 years. The TCR comes from a person between 18 and 59 years old who received the Ad26.COV2.S COVID-19 vaccine or a placebo. This rearrangement joins TRBV25-1 to TRBJ1-1; no clear D gene. The sequences come from peripheral blood, collected in a trial of Ad26.COV2.S vaccine versus placebo. The CDR3 nucleotides read TGTGCCAGCAGTGAATCCGCAGGCGAGGTCACTGAAGCTTTCTTT. Protein: CASSESAGEVTEAFF.